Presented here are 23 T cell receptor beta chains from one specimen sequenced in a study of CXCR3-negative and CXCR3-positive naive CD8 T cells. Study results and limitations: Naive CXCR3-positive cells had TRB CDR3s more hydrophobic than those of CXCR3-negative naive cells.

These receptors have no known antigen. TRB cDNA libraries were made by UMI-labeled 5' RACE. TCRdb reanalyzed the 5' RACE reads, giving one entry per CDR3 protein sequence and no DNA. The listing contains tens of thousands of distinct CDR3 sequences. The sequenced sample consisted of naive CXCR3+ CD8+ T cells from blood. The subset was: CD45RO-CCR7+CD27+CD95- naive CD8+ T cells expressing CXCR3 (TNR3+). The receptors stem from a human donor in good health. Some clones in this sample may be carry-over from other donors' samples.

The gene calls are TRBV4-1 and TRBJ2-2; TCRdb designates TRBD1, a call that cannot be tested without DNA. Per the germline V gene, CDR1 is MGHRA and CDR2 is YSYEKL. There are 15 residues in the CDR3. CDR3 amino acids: CASSQVPGGTGELFF.

The CDR3 loop is CASSFSPWEGGSYEQYF. V gene TRBV28 combines with J gene TRBJ2-7; TCRdb lists TRBD1, though no DNA is available to test this call. Germline CDR1 and CDR2: MDHEN and SYDVKM. The CDR3 runs 17 residues.

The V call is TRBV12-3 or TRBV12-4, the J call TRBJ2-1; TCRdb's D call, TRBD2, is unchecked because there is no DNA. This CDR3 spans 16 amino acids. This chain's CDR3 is CASRLGKRDTNNEQFF.

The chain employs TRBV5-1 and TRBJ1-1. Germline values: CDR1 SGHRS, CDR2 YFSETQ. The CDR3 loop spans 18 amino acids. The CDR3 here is CASSLTLEPLGVDTEAFF.

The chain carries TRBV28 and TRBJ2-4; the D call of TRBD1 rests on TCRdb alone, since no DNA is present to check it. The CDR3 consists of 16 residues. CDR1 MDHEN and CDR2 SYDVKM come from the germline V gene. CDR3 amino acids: CASSLITGVAKNIQYF.

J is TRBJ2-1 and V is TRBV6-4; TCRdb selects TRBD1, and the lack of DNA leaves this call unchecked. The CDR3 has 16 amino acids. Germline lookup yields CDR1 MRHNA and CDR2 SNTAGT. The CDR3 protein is CASSEEFLPPEDEQFF.

CDR3 sequence: CASSYSGGLKNTGELFF. This sequence joins TRBV12-3 or TRBV12-4 and TRBJ2-2; TCRdb indicates TRBD2, and absent DNA this call remains unverified. The CDR3 contains 17 residues.

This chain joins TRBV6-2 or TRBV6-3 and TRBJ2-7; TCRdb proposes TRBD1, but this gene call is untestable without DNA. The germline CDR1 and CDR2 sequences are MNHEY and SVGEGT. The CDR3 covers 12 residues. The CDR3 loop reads CASGTGMYEQYF.

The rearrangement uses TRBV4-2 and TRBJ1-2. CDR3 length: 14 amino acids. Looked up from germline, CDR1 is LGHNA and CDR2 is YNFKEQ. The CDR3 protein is CASSLVTGESGYTF.

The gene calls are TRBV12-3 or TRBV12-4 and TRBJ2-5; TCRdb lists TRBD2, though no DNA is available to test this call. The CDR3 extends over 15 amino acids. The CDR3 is CASSFGTSGSETQYF.

The CDR3 spells CASSIPGRGRDEQFF. V usage is TRBV6-2 or TRBV6-3 and J usage is TRBJ2-1; TCRdb's assignment of TRBD1 cannot be checked, as there is no DNA. The CDR3 spans 15 residues. CDR1 is MNHEY, CDR2 SVGEGT, per germline.

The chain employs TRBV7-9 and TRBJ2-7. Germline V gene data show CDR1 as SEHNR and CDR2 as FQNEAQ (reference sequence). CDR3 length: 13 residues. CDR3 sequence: CAVGEVGSYEQYF. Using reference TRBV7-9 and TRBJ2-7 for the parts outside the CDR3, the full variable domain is DTGVSQNPRHKITKRGQNVTFRCDPISEHNRLYWYRQTLGQGPEFLTYFQNEAQLEKSRLLSDRFSAERPKGSFSTLEIQRTEQGDSAMYLCAVGEVGSYEQYFGPGTRLTVT.

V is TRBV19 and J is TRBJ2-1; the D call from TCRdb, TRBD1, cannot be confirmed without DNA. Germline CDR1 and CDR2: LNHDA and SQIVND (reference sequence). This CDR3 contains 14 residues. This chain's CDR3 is CASSGTGVINEQFF.

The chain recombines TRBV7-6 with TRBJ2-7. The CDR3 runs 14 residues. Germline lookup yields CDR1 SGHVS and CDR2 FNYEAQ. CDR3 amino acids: CASSPANEAYEQYF.

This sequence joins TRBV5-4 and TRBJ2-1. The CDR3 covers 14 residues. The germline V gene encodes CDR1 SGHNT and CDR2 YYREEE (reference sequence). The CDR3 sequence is CASSLDALNNEQFF.

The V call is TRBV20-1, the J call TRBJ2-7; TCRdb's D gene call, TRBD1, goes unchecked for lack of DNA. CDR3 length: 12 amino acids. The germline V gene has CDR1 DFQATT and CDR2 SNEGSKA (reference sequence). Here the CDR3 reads CSAGQGGYEQYF.

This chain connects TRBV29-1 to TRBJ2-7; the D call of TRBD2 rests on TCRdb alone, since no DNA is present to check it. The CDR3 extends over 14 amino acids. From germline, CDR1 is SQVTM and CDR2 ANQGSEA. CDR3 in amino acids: CSAESAGPELEQYF.

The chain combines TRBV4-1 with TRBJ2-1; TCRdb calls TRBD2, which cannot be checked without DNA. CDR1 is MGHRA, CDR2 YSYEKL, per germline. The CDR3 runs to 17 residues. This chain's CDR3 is CASSQEIISGFYNEQFF.

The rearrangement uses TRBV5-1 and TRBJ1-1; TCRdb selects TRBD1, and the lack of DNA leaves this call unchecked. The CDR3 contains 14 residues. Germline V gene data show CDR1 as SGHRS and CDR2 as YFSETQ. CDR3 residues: CASSNRDENTEAFF.

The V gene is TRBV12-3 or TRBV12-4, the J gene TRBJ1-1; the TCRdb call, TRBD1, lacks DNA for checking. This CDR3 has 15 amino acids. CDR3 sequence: CASSSGTEMNTEAFF.

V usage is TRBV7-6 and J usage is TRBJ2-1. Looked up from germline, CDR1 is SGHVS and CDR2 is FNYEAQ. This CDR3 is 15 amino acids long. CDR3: CASSIAGSSYNEQFF. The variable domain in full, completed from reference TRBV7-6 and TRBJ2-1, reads GAGVSQSPRYKVTKRGQDVALRCDPISGHVSLYWYRQALGQGPEFLTYFNYEAQQDKSGLPNDRFSAERPEGSISTLTIQRTEQRDSAMYRCASSIAGSSYNEQFFGPGTRLTVL.

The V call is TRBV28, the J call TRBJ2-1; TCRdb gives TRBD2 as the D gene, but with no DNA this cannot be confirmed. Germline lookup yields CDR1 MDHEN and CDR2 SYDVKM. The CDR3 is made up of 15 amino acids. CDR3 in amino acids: CASREGLAGYNEQFF.

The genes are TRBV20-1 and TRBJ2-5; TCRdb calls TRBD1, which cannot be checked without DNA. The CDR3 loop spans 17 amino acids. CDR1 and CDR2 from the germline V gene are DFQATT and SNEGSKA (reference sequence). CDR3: CSARGIPRWQGQETQYF.